This T cell receptor beta chain is from a study of beta chain features in type 1 diabetes. Study outcomes and limitations: Type 1 diabetes patients had moderately but significantly shorter TCRB CDR3s in all four CD4+ subsets.

Turning to this clone: The antigen remains unidentified.

What was sequenced were expressed TCRB transcripts, since all of the isolated RNA had been reverse transcribed. The method was immunoSEQ multiplex PCR; TCRdb's version includes in-frame clones alone and lacks a portion of them. The repertoire holds 500,000 to 800,000 clones, around 12% seen once, with more than 0.095% in the top ten. The CDR3 is 15 amino acids. The V segment lost 5 bases and the J segment 3 bases; nucleotides outside the gene matches: 7. Germline V lookup: CDR1 MNHEY, CDR2 SVGAGI. The receptor was isolated from a young man with type 1 diabetes. The chain carries TRBV6-5 and TRBJ2-7; 10 bases are a match to TRBD2. The sequenced sample consisted of naive CD4+ T cells from blood. The CDR3: CASSRLAGDLYEQYF. CDR3 in DNA: TGTGCCAGCAGTCGTCTAGCGGGGGACCTCTACGAGCAGTACTTC.